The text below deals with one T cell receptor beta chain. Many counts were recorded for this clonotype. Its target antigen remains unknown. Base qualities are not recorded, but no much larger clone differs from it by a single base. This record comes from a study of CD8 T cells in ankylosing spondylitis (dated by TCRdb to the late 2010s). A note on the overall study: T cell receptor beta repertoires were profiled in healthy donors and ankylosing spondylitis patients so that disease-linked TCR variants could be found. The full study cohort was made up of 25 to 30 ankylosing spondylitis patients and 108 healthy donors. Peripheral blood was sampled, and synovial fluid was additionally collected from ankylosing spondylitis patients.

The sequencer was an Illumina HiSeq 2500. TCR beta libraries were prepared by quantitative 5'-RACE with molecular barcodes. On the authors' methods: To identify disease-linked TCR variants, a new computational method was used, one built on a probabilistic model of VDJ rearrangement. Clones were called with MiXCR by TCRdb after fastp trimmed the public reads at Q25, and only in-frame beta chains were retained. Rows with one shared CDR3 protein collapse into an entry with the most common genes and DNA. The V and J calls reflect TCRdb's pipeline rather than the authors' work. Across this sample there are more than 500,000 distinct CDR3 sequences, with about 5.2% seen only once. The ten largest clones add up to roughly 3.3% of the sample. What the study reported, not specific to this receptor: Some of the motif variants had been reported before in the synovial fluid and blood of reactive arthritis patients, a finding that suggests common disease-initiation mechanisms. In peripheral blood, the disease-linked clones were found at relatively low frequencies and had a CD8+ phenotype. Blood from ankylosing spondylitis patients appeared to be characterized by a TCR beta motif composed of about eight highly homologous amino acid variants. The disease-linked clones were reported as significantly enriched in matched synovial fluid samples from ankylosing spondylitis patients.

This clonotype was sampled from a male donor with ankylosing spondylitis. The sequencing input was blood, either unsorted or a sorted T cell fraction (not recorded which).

The nucleotide sequence reads as follows: TGTGCCAGCAGCCCCCGAGGCAGGCTGAACACTGAAGCTTTCTTT. The translation is CASSPRGRLNTEAFF. The rearrangement combines TRBV7-9 with TRBJ1-1; the D gene lacks a confident call. From the cysteine through the phenylalanine, the CDR3 covers 15 amino acids. Only CDR3 DNA remains: 45 bases, in frame from the first base. V lost 5 bases and J lost 0 bases; the stretch between them is 13 bases long. From a lookup of the germline V gene (reference sequence), CDR1 and CDR2 are SEHNR and FQNEAQ. The full variable domain, with segments outside the CDR3 supplied by the reference TRBV7-9 and TRBJ1-1 proteins, appears as DTGVSQNPRHKITKRGQNVTFRCDPISEHNRLYWYRQTLGQGPEFLTYFQNEAQLEKSRLLSDRFSAERPKGSFSTLEIQRTEQGDSAMYLCASSPRGRLNTEAFFGQGTRLTVV.